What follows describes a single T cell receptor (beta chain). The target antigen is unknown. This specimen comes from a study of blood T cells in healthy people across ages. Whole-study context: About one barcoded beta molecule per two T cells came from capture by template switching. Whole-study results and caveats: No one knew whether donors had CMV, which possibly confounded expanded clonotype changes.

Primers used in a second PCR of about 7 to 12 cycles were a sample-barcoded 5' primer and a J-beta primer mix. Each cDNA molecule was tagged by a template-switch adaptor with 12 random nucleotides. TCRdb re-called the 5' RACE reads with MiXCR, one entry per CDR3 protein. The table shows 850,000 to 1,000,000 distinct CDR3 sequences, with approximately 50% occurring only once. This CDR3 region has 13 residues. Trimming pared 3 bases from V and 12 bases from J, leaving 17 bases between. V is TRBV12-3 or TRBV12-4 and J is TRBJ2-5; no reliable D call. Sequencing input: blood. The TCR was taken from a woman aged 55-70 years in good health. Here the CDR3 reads CASSFSGAKDKYF. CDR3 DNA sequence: TGTGCCAGCAGTTTTTCTGGTGCCAAGGATAAGTACTTC.